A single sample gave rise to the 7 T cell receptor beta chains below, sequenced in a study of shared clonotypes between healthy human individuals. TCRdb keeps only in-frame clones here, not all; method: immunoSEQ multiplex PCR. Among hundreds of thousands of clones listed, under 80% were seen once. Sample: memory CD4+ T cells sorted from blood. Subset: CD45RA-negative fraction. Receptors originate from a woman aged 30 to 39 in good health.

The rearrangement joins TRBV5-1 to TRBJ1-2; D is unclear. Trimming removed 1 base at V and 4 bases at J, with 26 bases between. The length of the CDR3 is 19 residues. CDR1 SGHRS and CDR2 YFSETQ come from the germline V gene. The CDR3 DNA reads TGCGCCAGCAGCTTGAATTATAGGCAGACCTTCCGGGTATCCTATGGCTACACCTTC. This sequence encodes CASSLNYRQTFRVSYGYTF.

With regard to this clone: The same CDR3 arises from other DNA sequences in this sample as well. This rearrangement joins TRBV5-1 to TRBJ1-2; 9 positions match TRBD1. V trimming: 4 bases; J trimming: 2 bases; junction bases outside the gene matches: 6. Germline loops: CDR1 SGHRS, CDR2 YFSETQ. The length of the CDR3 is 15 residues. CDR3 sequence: CASSLGTGINYGYTF. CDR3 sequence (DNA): TGCGCCAGCAGCCTCGGGACAGGGATCAACTATGGCTACACCTTC.

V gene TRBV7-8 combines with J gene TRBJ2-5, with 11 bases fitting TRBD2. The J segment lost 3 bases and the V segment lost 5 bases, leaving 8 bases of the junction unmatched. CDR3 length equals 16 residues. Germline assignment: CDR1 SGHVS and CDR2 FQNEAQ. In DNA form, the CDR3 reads TGTGCCAGCAGCGCCTTAGCGGGAGGGTGGGAAGAGACCCAGTACTTC. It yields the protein CASSALAGGWEETQYF.

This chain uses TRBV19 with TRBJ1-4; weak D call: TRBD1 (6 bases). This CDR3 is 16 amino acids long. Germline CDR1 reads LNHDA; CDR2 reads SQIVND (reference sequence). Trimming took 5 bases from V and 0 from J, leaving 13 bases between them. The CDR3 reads CASSHGDTSTNEKLFF. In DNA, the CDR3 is TGTGCCAGTAGTCACGGGGACACCTCAACTAATGAAAAACTGTTTTTT.

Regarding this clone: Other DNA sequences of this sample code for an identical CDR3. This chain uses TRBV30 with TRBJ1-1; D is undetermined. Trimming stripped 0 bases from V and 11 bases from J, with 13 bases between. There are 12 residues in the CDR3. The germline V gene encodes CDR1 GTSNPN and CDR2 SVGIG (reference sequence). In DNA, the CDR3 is TGTGCCTGGAGTGTGAGTTCGCTCCGGGCTTTCTTT. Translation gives CAWSVSSLRAFF.

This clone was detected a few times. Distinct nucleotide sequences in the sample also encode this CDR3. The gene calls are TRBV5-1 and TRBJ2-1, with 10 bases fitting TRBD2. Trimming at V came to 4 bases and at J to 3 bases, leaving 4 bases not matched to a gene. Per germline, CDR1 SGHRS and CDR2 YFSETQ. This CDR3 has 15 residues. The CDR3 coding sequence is TGCGCCAGCAGCAAGTCTAGCGGGAGCTACAATGAGCAGTTCTTC. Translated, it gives CASSKSSGSYNEQFF.

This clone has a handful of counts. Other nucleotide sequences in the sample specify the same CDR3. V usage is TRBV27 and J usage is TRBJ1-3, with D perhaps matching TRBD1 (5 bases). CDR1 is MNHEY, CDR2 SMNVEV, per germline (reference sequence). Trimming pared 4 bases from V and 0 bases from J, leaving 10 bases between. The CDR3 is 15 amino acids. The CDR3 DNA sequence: TGTGCCAGCAGTTCCCGACAGACCTCTGGAAACACCATATATTTT. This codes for CASSSRQTSGNTIYF.